The sequence of this TCR beta chain was determined in a study of blood T cell repertoires in COVID-19. Study as a whole: In each case, the material was cDNA or gDNA derived from T cells, B-cell-depleted T cells, or PBMCs.

Assay used: immunoSEQ multiplex PCR; TCRdb lists only in-frame clones, some missing. This table has 470,000 or so clones, about 85% appearing once. In regard to this clone: The same CDR3 also results from other DNA sequences found in this sample.

The participants were between roughly 18 and 100 years old and came from 24 US areas. Grouping used clinical history reported by participants in a survey and questionnaire. Germline values: CDR1 DFQATT, CDR2 SNEGSKA (reference sequence). The CDR3 extends over 11 amino acids. V dropped 6 bases and J dropped 3; count of bases not matched to a gene: 0. The sample was PBMCs or T cells enriched from blood (not recorded which). The receptor comes from a woman younger than 35 with acute COVID-19. The chain has TRBV20-1 and TRBJ1-2; 8 nucleotides match TRBD1. The CDR3 nucleotides are TGCAGTGCGACAGGGGACTATGGCTACACCTTC. Translating it yields CSATGDYGYTF.